Listed here is a single TCR beta chain. It was negative isolation that provided the CD8+ and CD4+ T cells, whereas TEMRA cells were enriched by FACS. The sample belongs to a study of CD8 T cells in Susac syndrome. Random hexamers served to reverse transcribe roughly 0.5 to 1 ug RNA. TCRdb re-called the immunoSEQ multiplex PCR reads through MiXCR, storing one row per CDR3 protein. The sample contains 160,000 or so distinct CDR3 sequences, around 93% of which appear only once. V dropped 6 bases and J dropped 7; count of bases not matched to a gene: 7. The length of the CDR3 is 12 residues. CDR1 and CDR2 from the germline V gene are DFQATT and SNEGSKA (reference sequence).

The chain uses TRBV20-1 and TRBJ1-2; 8 nucleotides match TRBD1. This TCR came from a human donor in good health. The specimen sequenced was CD4+ T cells from PBMCs. CDR3 coding DNA: TGCAGTGCCGAGACAGGGGCGAGTGGCTACACCTTC. Protein product: CSAETGASGYTF.